These T cell receptor beta chains were read from a single sample in a study of blood T cell repertoires in COVID-19. Some clones are missing from TCRdb's copy, which holds only in-frame ones; the method was immunoSEQ multiplex PCR. The data hold approximately 440,000 clones, with about 90% observed a single time. Sequencing input: PBMCs or T cells enriched from blood (not recorded which). These TCRs come from a man aged 18 to 35 who had recovered from COVID-19. The CDR3 runs from the conserved cysteine through the conserved F or W. The D gene is left open where the match is weak. Clone sizes are given selectively: once, few, many, or a class where the clone is expanded.

d_call	j_call	clone_size	v_call	cdr3_nt	cdr3_aa
-	TRBJ1-1	-	TRBV9	TGTGCCAGCAGCCCCTCGACGGGGGTGGGCACTGAAGCTTTCTTT	CASSPSTGVGTEAFF
-	TRBJ2-1	-	TRBV12-5	TGTGCTAGTGGTTTTAACAATGAGCAGTTCTTC	CASGFNNEQFF
TRBD2	TRBJ2-5	-	TRBV7-3	TGTGCCAGCAGCTTAGGGCCTAGCGGGGGGCAAGAGACCCAGTACTTC	CASSLGPSGGQETQYF
TRBD2	TRBJ2-5	-	TRBV30	TGTGCCTGTCTCACTAGCGGGCGGATGGCGACCCAGTACTTC	CACLTSGRMATQYF
-	TRBJ1-5	-	TRBV5-4	TGTGCCAGCAGCTTGGGGGTCGAGGGACAGCCCCAGCATTTT	CASSLGVEGQPQHF
-	TRBJ2-1	-	TRBV10-2	TGCGCCAGCAGCTCGGACTTTTACGAGGGGCAGTTCTTC	CASSSDFYEGQFF
-	TRBJ2-2	-	TRBV12-3/TRBV12-4	TGTGCCAGCAGTTCCCGGGCCGGGGAGCTGTTTTTT	CASSSRAGELFF
-	TRBJ2-3	few	TRBV5-6	TGTGCCAGCAGCTTCTGGGAAGCGGAAACGCAGTATTTT	CASSFWEAETQYF
-	TRBJ1-2	-	TRBV9	TGTGCCAGCAGCGCCGTAACCGCAGGACACCCCTATGGCTACACCTTC	CASSAVTAGHPYGYTF
TRBD1	TRBJ2-7	-	TRBV24-1	TGTGCCACCAGTGACCGACCCGGGACAGAACACTACGAGCAGTACTTC	CATSDRPGTEHYEQYF
-	TRBJ1-5	-	TRBV7-9	TGTGCCAGCGCGGGGAACAATCAGCCCCAGCATTTT	CASAGNNQPQHF
TRBD1	TRBJ1-6	-	TRBV19	TGTGCCAGTAGCCAGGACAGGGGGCGACCCGGTTCACCCCTCCACTTT	CASSQDRGRPGSPLHF
TRBD1	TRBJ1-3	once	TRBV11-2	TGTGCCAGCAGCTCAAGGAGGGGGACAGCGATCTCTGGAAACACCATATATTTT	CASSSRRGTAISGNTIYF
TRBD2	TRBJ2-1	once	TRBV24-1	TGTGCCACCAGTGAACCACTAGCGGGAGGTGACAATGAGCAGTTCTTC	CATSEPLAGGDNEQFF
-	TRBJ1-4	once	TRBV5-1	TGCGCCAGCAGCTTGACTATACAGGGCACAAATGAAAAACTGTTTTTT	CASSLTIQGTNEKLFF
-	TRBJ2-5	-	TRBV2	TGTGCCAGCAGGAGGGGGATGTCGGAGACCCAGTACTTC	CASRRGMSETQYF